This entry features one T cell receptor (beta chain) sequence. Antigen: not known. A much larger clone differs by one base, so this may be a read error. This specimen comes from a study of Graves' ophthalmopathy and Graves' hyperthyroidism. Across the whole study: The study drew peripheral blood at initial diagnosis, before any treatment. Study findings and constraints: Most expanded thyroid clonotypes above 0.001 frequency also appeared in blood.

The diagnostic workup employed clinical symptoms, serum thyroxine, TRAb, thyroid ultrasound and orbital computed tomography. RNA transcripts served as template for amplifying TCR beta CDR3 sequences. After a first-round RT-PCR with HTBI primers, a second-round multiplex PCR was run. A single record per CDR3 protein comes from TCRdb applying MiXCR to the multiplex PCR reads. The table has 660,000 or so distinct CDR3 sequences, roughly 39% seen once. V was pared by 4 bases and J by 0 bases, with 7 bases between. The CDR3 runs to 14 residues. The germline gives CDR1 SQVTM, CDR2 ANQGSEA. The origin of this receptor is an adult man with Graves' ophthalmopathy. The sequencing sample was made of peripheral blood. This chain uses TRBV29-1 with TRBJ2-6; no clear D. The CDR3 DNA reads as TGCAGCGTTGGACCTCTCTCTGGGGCCAACGTCCTGACTTTC. Amino acids: CSVGPLSGANVLTF.